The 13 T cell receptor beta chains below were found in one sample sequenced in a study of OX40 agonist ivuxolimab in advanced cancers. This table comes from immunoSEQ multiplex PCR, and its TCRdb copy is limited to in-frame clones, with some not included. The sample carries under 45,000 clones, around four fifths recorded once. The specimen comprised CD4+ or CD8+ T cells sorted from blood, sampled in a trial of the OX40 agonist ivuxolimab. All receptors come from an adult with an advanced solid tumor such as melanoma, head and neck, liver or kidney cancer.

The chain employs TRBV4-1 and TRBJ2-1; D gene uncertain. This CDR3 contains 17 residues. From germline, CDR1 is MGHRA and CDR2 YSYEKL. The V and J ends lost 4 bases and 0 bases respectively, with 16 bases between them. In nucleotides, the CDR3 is TGCGCCAGCAGCCTCAGGTCGGGCCAACTCTCCTACAATGAGCAGTTCTTC. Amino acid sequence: CASSLRSGQLSYNEQFF.

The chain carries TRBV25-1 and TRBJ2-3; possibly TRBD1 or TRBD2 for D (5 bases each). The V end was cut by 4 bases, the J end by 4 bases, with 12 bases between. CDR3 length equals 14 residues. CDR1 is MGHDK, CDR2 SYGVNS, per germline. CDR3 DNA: TGTGCCAGCAGTGTACGGGGACGGGCAGATACGCAGTATTTT. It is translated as CASSVRGRADTQYF.

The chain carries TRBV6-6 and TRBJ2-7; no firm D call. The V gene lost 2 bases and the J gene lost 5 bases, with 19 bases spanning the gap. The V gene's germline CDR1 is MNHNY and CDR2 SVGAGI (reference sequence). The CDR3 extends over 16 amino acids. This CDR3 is CASSYPTWLPRNEQYF. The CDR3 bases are TGTGCCAGCAGTTACCCCACATGGCTACCCAGAAACGAGCAGTACTTC.

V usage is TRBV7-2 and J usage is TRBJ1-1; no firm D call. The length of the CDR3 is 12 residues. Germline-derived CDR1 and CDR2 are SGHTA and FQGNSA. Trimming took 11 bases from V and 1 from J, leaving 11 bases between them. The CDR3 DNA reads TGTGCCTGGGCACGGAAGAACACTGAAGCTTTCTTT. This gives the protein CAWARKNTEAFF.

CDR3 protein: CASSPLGATDTQYF. DNA of the CDR3: TGTGCCAGCAGCCCCCTGGGAGCGACAGATACGCAGTATTTT. The chain is built from TRBV9 and TRBJ2-3, with D possibly matching TRBD2 (5 bases). This CDR3 spans 14 amino acids. Looked up from germline, CDR1 is SGDLS and CDR2 is YYNGEE. V was trimmed by 4 bases and J by 3 bases, leaving 12 bases between them.

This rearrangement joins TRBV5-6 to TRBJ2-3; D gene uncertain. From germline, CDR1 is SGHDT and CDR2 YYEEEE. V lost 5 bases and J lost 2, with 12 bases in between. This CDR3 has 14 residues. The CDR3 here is CASSASAPTDTQYF. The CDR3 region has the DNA TGTGCCAGCAGTGCAAGCGCTCCCACAGATACGCAGTATTTT.

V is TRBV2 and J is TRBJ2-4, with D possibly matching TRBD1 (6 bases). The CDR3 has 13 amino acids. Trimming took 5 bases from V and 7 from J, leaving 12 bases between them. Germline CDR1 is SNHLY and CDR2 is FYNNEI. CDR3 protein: CASSRMDSNIQYF. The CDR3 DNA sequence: TGTGCCAGCAGTCGCATGGACAGTAACATTCAGTACTTC.

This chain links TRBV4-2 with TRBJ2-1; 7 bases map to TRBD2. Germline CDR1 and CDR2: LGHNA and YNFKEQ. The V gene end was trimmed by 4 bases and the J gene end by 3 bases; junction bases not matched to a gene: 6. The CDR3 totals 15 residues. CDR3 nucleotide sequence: TGTGCCAGCAGCCTGACCCGGGACTACTACAATGAGCAGTTCTTC. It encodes CASSLTRDYYNEQFF.

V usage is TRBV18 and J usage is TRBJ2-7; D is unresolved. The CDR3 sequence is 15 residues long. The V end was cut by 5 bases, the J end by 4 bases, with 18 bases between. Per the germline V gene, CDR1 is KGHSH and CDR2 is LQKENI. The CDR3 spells CASSAMRTEIYEQYF. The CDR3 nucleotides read TGTGCCAGCTCAGCTATGAGGACGGAGATTTACGAGCAGTACTTC.

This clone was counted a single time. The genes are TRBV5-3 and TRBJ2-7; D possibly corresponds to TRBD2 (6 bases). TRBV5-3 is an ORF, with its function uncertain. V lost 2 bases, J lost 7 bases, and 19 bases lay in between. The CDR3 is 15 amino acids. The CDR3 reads CARSFTGGLLREQYV. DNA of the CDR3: TGTGCCAGAAGCTTTACCGGGGGACTTTTAAGGGAGCAGTACGTC.

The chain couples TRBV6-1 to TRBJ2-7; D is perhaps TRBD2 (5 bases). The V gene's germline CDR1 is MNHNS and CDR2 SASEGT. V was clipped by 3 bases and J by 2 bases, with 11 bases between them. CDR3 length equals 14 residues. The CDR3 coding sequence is TGTGCCAGCAGTGAGAAGCGGCCTCCCTACGAGCAGTACGTC. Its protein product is CASSEKRPPYEQYV.

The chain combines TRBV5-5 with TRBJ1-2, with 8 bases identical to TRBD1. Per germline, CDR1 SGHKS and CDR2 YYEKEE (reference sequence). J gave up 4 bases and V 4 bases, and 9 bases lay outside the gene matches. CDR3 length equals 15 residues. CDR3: CASSLDRDMSYGYTF. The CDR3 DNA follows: TGTGCCAGCAGCCTGGACAGGGACATGAGCTATGGCTACACCTTC.

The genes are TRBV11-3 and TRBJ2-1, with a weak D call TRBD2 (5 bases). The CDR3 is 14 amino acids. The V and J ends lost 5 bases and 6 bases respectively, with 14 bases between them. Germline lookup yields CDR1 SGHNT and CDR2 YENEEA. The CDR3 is CASSPERAVNEQFF. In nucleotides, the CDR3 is TGTGCCAGCAGCCCCGAGAGGGCGGTCAATGAGCAGTTCTTC.